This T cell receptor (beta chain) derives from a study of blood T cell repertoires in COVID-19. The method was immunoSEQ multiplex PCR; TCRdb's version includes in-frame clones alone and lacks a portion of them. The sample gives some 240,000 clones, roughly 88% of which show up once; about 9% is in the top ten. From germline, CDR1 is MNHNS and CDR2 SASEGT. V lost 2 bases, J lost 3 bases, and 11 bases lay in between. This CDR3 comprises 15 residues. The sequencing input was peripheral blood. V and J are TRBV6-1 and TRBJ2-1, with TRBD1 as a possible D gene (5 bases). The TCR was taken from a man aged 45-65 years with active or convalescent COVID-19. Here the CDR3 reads CASSESGSDYNEQFF. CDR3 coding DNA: TGTGCCAGCAGTGAATCAGGGTCCGACTACAATGAGCAGTTCTTC.